The 31 T cell receptor beta chains below come from one sample, sequenced in a study of blood T cell repertoires in COVID-19. The protocol was immunoSEQ multiplex PCR, while the TCRdb copy is restricted to in-frame clones and leaves out a portion. The table includes about 160,000 clones, over 70% detected once. The sample taken for sequencing was PBMCs or T cells enriched from blood (not recorded which). Source of these receptors: a woman in her forties or fifties in a cohort exposed to, infected with or recovered from COVID-19 (not recorded which).

The chain couples TRBV7-9 to TRBJ2-7; D possibly corresponds to TRBD2 (5 bases). The CDR3 is 14 amino acids. Trimming pared 5 bases from V and 2 bases from J, leaving 13 bases between. Per germline, CDR1 SEHNR and CDR2 FQNEAQ (reference sequence). CDR3 in amino acids: CASSPLDGTYEQYF. CDR3 DNA sequence: TGTGCCAGCAGCCCGCTGGACGGGACCTACGAGCAGTACTTC.

This sequence joins TRBV9 and TRBJ1-1, with D perhaps matching TRBD1 (5 bases). Deletions cut 0 bases from V and 7 bases from J, with 13 bases between. The CDR3 totals 14 residues. Per the germline V gene, CDR1 is SGDLS and CDR2 is YYNGEE. The CDR3 loop reads CASSVGVRDYEAFF. The CDR3 DNA reads as TGTGCCAGCAGCGTAGGTGTCAGGGACTATGAAGCTTTCTTT.

This clone was counted a single time. The rearrangement links TRBV19 to TRBJ2-3, with 10 positions matching TRBD1. With V trimmed by 5 bases and J by 8 bases, 13 bases remained unmatched. Per germline, CDR1 LNHDA and CDR2 SQIVND (reference sequence). The CDR3 runs 16 residues. This chain's CDR3 is CASSAQPGQGMGTQYF. The CDR3 DNA reads as TGTGCCAGTAGTGCGCAACCGGGACAGGGGATGGGTACGCAGTATTTT.

The chain employs TRBV10-2 and TRBJ2-1; maybe TRBD2 (6 bases). The CDR3 spans 16 residues. Germline V gives CDR1 WSHSY, CDR2 SAAADI. V was trimmed by 7 bases and J by 6 bases, leaving 22 bases between them. The CDR3 nucleotides read TGCGCCAGCAAGGGGAATCCTTTGGCGGGGCCCAATGAGCAGTTCTTC. This codes for CASKGNPLAGPNEQFF.

This clone was detected ten times or more. The chain recombines TRBV7-9 with TRBJ2-7; 7 bases line up with TRBD2. The CDR3 extends over 17 amino acids. Unmatched junction bases numbered 18, after V lost 5 bases and J lost 5 bases. Looked up from germline, CDR1 is SEHNR and CDR2 is FQNEAQ (reference sequence). The chain's CDR3 is CASSRGGAGARGNEQYF. CDR3 nucleotide sequence: TGTGCCAGCAGCCGGGGAGGGGCCGGGGCCAGAGGGAACGAGCAGTACTTC.

This clone was observed once. V gene TRBV9 combines with J gene TRBJ1-1; D might be TRBD1 (5 bases). The germline V gene encodes CDR1 SGDLS and CDR2 YYNGEE. The CDR3 has 14 amino acids. Trimming removed 0 bases from V and 1 base from J, with 7 bases in between. The DNA of the CDR3 is TGTGCCAGCAGCGTAGGACAGCAGAACACTGAAGCTTTCTTT. It encodes CASSVGQQNTEAFF.

This chain links TRBV10-1 with TRBJ2-7, with 8 bases matching TRBD1. The junction had 14 bases not matched to a gene; V was cut back by 7 bases and J by 3 bases. Germline V gene sequence: CDR1 WNHNN, CDR2 SYGVQD (reference sequence). The CDR3 is 16 amino acids. The CDR3 bases are TGCGCCAGCATCCCATGTCCCGGGACAGGCATCTACGAGCAGTACTTC. Its protein is CASIPCPGTGIYEQYF.

The rearrangement uses TRBV28 and TRBJ1-6; D uncertain. Trimming removed 5 bases at V and 9 bases at J, with 14 bases between. Germline lookup yields CDR1 MDHEN and CDR2 SYDVKM. The CDR3 runs to 14 residues. The CDR3: CASSPGSLFSPLHF. CDR3 DNA: TGTGCCAGCAGTCCGGGATCCCTTTTTTCACCCCTCCACTTT. Combining the CDR3 with reference TRBV28 and TRBJ1-6 gives the whole variable domain DVKVTQSSRYLVKRTGEKVFLECVQDMDHENMFWYRQDPGLGLRLIYFSYDVKMKEKGDIPEGYSVSREKKERFSLILESASTNQTSMYLCASSPGSLFSPLHFGNGTRLTVT.

This clone was found once. V usage is TRBV19 and J usage is TRBJ1-1, with TRBD1 matching over 12 bases. This CDR3 region has 18 residues. J lost 3 bases, V lost 4 bases, and 12 bases had no gene match. Germline loops: CDR1 LNHDA, CDR2 SQIVND (reference sequence). CDR3 residues: CASSTSRGDRGLDTEAFF. CDR3 sequence (DNA): TGTGCCAGTAGTACCTCCAGGGGGGACAGGGGGCTGGACACTGAAGCTTTCTTT.

Notes on this clone: The sample holds other DNA sequences that translate to the same CDR3. V is TRBV28 and J is TRBJ1-3, with 8 bases that match TRBD1. The CDR3 is 14 residues long. CDR1 and CDR2 (germline): MDHEN, SYDVKM. Trimming at V came to 5 bases and at J to 0 bases, leaving 0 bases not matched to a gene. Here the CDR3 reads CASSDRGSGNTIYF. CDR3 in DNA: TGTGCCAGCAGTGACAGGGGCTCTGGAAACACCATATATTTT.

This chain joins TRBV29-1 and TRBJ1-6; TRBD1 is a possible D gene (6 bases). Germline CDR1 reads SQVTM; CDR2 reads ANQGSEA. This CDR3 contains 12 residues. The V gene lost 7 bases and the J gene lost 7 bases, with 11 bases spanning the gap. The CDR3 is CSAQTGNSPLHF. CDR3 DNA sequence: TGCAGCGCCCAAACAGGGAATTCACCCCTCCACTTT.

This chain joins TRBV28 and TRBJ2-7; D may be TRBD2 (6 bases). The CDR3 contains 13 residues. Trimming removed 4 bases at V and 4 bases at J, with 11 bases between. Germline loops: CDR1 MDHEN, CDR2 SYDVKM. CDR3 in amino acids: CASSSVSGYEQYF. In DNA, the CDR3 is TGTGCCAGCAGTTCCGTAAGCGGGTACGAGCAGTACTTC.

This clone was found a few times. The CDR3 loop reads CASSRSTSGGSYNEQFF. The DNA for the CDR3 is TGCGCCAGCAGCCGTTCGACTAGCGGGGGTTCCTACAATGAGCAGTTCTTC. This chain joins TRBV5-1 and TRBJ2-1; the match to TRBD2 covers 12 bases. The V segment lost 4 bases and the J segment 1 base; nucleotides outside the gene matches: 6. This CDR3 contains 17 residues. The germline V gene has CDR1 SGHRS and CDR2 YFSETQ.

This chain joins TRBV5-6 and TRBJ2-5; possible D gene TRBD1, 6 bases. The CDR3 is 15 amino acids. CDR1 and CDR2 (germline): SGHDT, YYEEEE. V dropped 2 bases and J dropped 4 bases, with 15 bases sitting between them. The CDR3 nucleotides read TGTGCCAGCAGCTTCCGAACAGGGACCACAGAGACCCAGTACTTC. It specifies CASSFRTGTTETQYF.

The genes are TRBV5-1 and TRBJ2-7, with 9 bases identical to TRBD1. V dropped 7 bases and J dropped 3; count of bases not matched to a gene: 11. The germline V gene encodes CDR1 SGHRS and CDR2 YFSETQ. The length of the CDR3 is 15 residues. CDR3 sequence: CASYRGTGQNYEQYF. CDR3 sequence (DNA): TGCGCCAGCTACAGAGGGACAGGGCAAAACTACGAGCAGTACTTC.

This chain links TRBV2 with TRBJ1-6; D is ambiguous. The V and J ends lost 5 bases and 10 bases respectively, with 15 bases between them. The CDR3 extends over 14 amino acids. Germline V gene lookup returns CDR1 SNHLY and CDR2 FYNNEI. The CDR3 DNA reads TGTGCCAGCAGTAGCCTTACAGCAAACTCACCCCTCCACTTT. Protein product: CASSSLTANSPLHF.

The rearrangement links TRBV3-1 (or the pseudogene TRBV3-2) to TRBJ1-2; 7 nucleotides align to TRBD1. The trim removed 3 bases at V and 2 bases at J, leaving 9 bases unmatched. This CDR3 is 16 amino acids long. Germline values: CDR1 LGHDT, CDR2 YNNKEL (reference sequence). This CDR3 reads CASSHPGQQMNYGYTF. CDR3 in DNA: TGTGCCAGCAGCCATCCGGGACAGCAAATGAACTATGGCTACACCTTC.

CDR3 in DNA: TGTGCCAGCAGCGTGGTCACAGGGACGAACACTGAAGCTTTCTTT. Its translation is CASSVVTGTNTEAFF. The chain carries TRBV5-6 and TRBJ1-1; a weak D match, TRBD1 (6 bases). CDR1 and CDR2 (germline): SGHDT, YYEEEE. The ends were cut back, 4 bases at V and 1 base at J, with 14 bases in the middle. This CDR3 contains 15 residues.

The genes are TRBV6-5 and TRBJ1-1; D gene unclear. The CDR3 consists of 14 residues. Trimming left V 4 bases short and J 4 bases short, with 13 bases between. Germline CDR1 reads MNHEY; CDR2 reads SVGAGI. CDR3 sequence: CASSFRGMATEAFF. In DNA, the CDR3 is TGTGCCAGCAGTTTCCGAGGGATGGCCACTGAAGCTTTCTTT.

This clone has more than one count but fewer than ten. The V and J genes are TRBV11-2 and TRBJ1-6, with TRBD1 matching over 8 bases. This CDR3 has 13 residues. CDR1 is SGHAT and CDR2 is FQNNGV in the germline V gene. The V gene end was trimmed by 3 bases and the J gene end by 13 bases; junction bases not matched to a gene: 5. The chain's CDR3 is CASSLAGDRPLHF. CDR3 nucleotides: TGTGCCAGCAGCTTGGCGGGGGACAGGCCCCTCCACTTT.

About this clone itself: Its ends do not fully match the called genes, so a read error is possible. V gene TRBV29-1 combines with J gene TRBJ2-1; D perhaps matches TRBD2 (6 bases). Germline CDR1 is SQVTM and CDR2 is ANQGSEA. The CDR3 length is 12 residues. The CDR3 sequence: CSVEATGTPPLF. CDR3 coding DNA: TGCAGCGTTGAAGCCACCGGGACTCCCCCCCTCTTC.

The chain has TRBV19 and TRBJ2-1; D is perhaps TRBD1 (6 bases). Trimming left V 4 bases short and J 8 bases short, with 21 bases between. This CDR3 is 16 amino acids long. Per the germline V gene, CDR1 is LNHDA and CDR2 is SQIVND (reference sequence). DNA of the CDR3: TGTGCCAGTAGTACACAGGGAAAAGCTAGAGGCTATGAGCAGTTCTTC. This gives the protein CASSTQGKARGYEQFF. The full variable domain, with the rest looked up from reference TRBV19 and TRBJ2-1, is DGGITQSPKYLFRKEGQNVTLSCEQNLNHDAMYWYRQDPGQGLRLIYYSQIVNDFQKGDIAEGYSVSREKKESFPLTVTSAQKNPTAFYLCASSTQGKARGYEQFFGPGTRLTVL.

The chain carries TRBV28 and TRBJ2-7, with D perhaps matching TRBD2 (7 bases). The V end lost 8 bases, the J end lost 9 bases, and 29 bases lay between the germline ends. The V gene's germline CDR1 is MDHEN and CDR2 SYDVKM. The CDR3 is made up of 16 amino acids. Here the CDR3 reads CASSTRGAQDPPGQYF. The CDR3, as DNA: TGTGCCAGCTCAACCCGGGGGGCCCAGGATCCCCCCGGGCAGTACTTC.

This clone was recorded once. The V call is TRBV5-3, the J call TRBJ2-5; 12 nucleotides line up with TRBD2. TRBV5-3 is an open reading frame, and its role is uncertain. This CDR3 has 16 amino acids. J gave up 2 bases and V 4 bases, and 6 bases lay outside the gene matches. The CDR3 loop reads CARSRGLAGSQETQYF. For the CDR3, the DNA is TGTGCCAGAAGCCGAGGACTAGCGGGGAGTCAAGAGACCCAGTACTTC.

For the CDR3, the DNA is TGTGCCAGCAGCTTAGATCTAGCCCGGGAGACCCAGTACTTC. It is translated as CASSLDLARETQYF. V and J are TRBV11-2 and TRBJ2-5, with TRBD2 as a possible D gene (5 bases). The V and J ends lost 0 bases and 5 bases respectively, with 10 bases between them. CDR1 is SGHAT and CDR2 is FQNNGV in the germline V gene. CDR3 length equals 14 residues.

This clone was found once. This rearrangement joins TRBV7-9 to TRBJ1-1; D call uncertain. CDR1 is SEHNR, CDR2 FQNEAQ, per germline (reference sequence). The ends were cut back, 1 base at V and 2 bases at J, with 5 bases in the middle. CDR3 length: 13 residues. The CDR3 DNA reads as TGTGCCAGCAGCTTAGAGAGTAACACTGAAGCTTTCTTT. It codes for CASSLESNTEAFF. Full variable domain (missing parts from reference TRBV7-9 and TRBJ1-1): DTGVSQNPRHKITKRGQNVTFRCDPISEHNRLYWYRQTLGQGPEFLTYFQNEAQLEKSRLLSDRFSAERPKGSFSTLEIQRTEQGDSAMYLCASSLESNTEAFFGQGTRLTVV.

Concerning this clone itself: One junction end disagrees with the germline gene, perhaps due to a read error. The chain links TRBV7-8 to TRBJ2-7, with 8 bases that match TRBD1. This CDR3 contains 16 residues. Germline loops: CDR1 SGHVS, CDR2 FQNEAQ. The CDR3 DNA reads TGTGCCAGCAGCCCGGGGGCGCGGACAGGGTCCTCCGAGCAGTACTTC. It yields the protein CASSPGARTGSSEQYF.

Only one count was recorded for this clone. The chain uses TRBV6-4 and TRBJ2-1; 15 bases are shared with TRBD2. Germline V gives CDR1 MRHNA, CDR2 SNTAGT. J lost 0 bases, V lost 7 bases, and 7 bases had no gene match. The CDR3 has 18 residues. Here the CDR3 reads CASTPGLAGGHSYNEQFF. In DNA form, the CDR3 reads TGTGCCAGCACCCCGGGACTAGCGGGGGGACACTCCTACAATGAGCAGTTCTTC.

The rearrangement joins TRBV28 to TRBJ1-5, with D possibly being TRBD1 (5 bases). The ends were cut back, 4 bases at V and 2 bases at J, with 12 bases in the middle. This CDR3 has 15 residues. Germline V lookup: CDR1 MDHEN, CDR2 SYDVKM. Here the CDR3 DNA reads TGTGCCAGCAGTTCAGGGAGGAGGGGCAATCAGCCCCAGCATTTT. Residues: CASSSGRRGNQPQHF.

The genes are TRBV7-2 and TRBJ2-3; TRBD1 might be the D (6 bases). CDR1 and CDR2 (germline): SGHTA, FQGNSA. The V gene lost 2 bases and the J gene lost 9 bases, with 12 bases spanning the gap. The CDR3 consists of 13 residues. CDR3: CASSLSGAGTQYF. Here the CDR3 DNA reads TGTGCCAGCAGCTTATCAGGGGCAGGGACGCAGTATTTT.

The chain links TRBV10-3 to TRBJ1-2, with D perhaps TRBD1 (5 bases). Per the germline V gene, CDR1 is ENHRY and CDR2 is SYGVKD. The CDR3 totals 13 residues. The V end was cut by 3 bases, the J end by 8 bases, with 13 bases between. CDR3 nucleotides: TGTGCCATCAGTGAATCAGGGTCGGTCGGCTACACCTTC. This sequence encodes CAISESGSVGYTF.